These T cell receptor beta chains were read from a single sample in a study of T cell responses to AZD1222 COVID-19 vaccine. Data came from immunoSEQ multiplex PCR; TCRdb stores just in-frame clones and leaves some out. The profile shows tens of thousands of clones, about nine tenths of them singletons. Sample: peripheral blood, taken on day 0 of AZD1222 vaccination. The receptors were gathered from an adult in good health. Both conserved end residues are trimmed from each CDR3. Clone size, where shown, is once, few, many, or a class for clones that have expanded.

j_call	v_call	clone_size	cdr3_aa
TRBJ2-5	TRBV4-3	many	ASSQGPSLETQY
TRBJ2-1	TRBV6-5	-	ASRPLQGSYNEQF
TRBJ1-5	TRBV7-9	-	ASSPDRWGNQPQH
TRBJ1-4	TRBV13	-	ASSLRGREGEKLF
TRBJ2-7	TRBV3-1/TRBV3-2	-	ASSHRTYEQY
TRBJ1-6	TRBV14	few	ASSYDRGNSPLH
TRBJ1-1	TRBV5-1	medium-sized	ASSFITGLVTEAF
TRBJ1-6	TRBV7-9	few	PTSTHDRKGPSSPLH
TRBJ2-2	TRBV3-1/TRBV3-2	-	ASSQDPPGGRCGELF
TRBJ2-5	TRBV5-5	once	ASSGKTGLYQETQY
TRBJ1-1	TRBV4-3	few	ASSLTGATEAF
TRBJ2-7	TRBV27	-	ASRRTGLSYEQY
TRBJ1-4	TRBV27	-	ASRRQGPNEKLF
TRBJ2-5	TRBV15	-	ATSRSPLAGGQETQY
TRBJ2-7	TRBV5-1	-	ASSLAAGGYYEQY
TRBJ1-1	TRBV11-2	once	ASSLVGYTEAF
TRBJ2-2	TRBV6-6	-	ASSAVTVLSGELF
TRBJ2-3	TRBV29-1	-	SVRTGRETDTQY
TRBJ2-7	TRBV5-6	-	ASSLGTVYEQY
TRBJ2-5	TRBV5-1	-	ASSPGTGRETQY
TRBJ1-1	TRBV19	-	ASSSQTGTNEAF
TRBJ1-6	TRBV2	few	ASSAGGGNSPLH
TRBJ1-2	TRBV28	-	ASTIPGVNNYGYT
TRBJ1-5	TRBV9	-	ASSGGTFDQPQH
TRBJ1-2	TRBV3-1/TRBV3-2	once	ASSQGQYGYT
TRBJ1-2	TRBV7-8	-	ASSPRDSTNYGYT
TRBJ2-3	TRBV27	-	ASSFWDTGDTQY
TRBJ1-2	TRBV19	-	ASSIRTQGITNYGYT
TRBJ2-7	TRBV5-1	-	ASSLRQDSYEQY
TRBJ1-3	TRBV6-1	-	ASSEGGSGFGNTIY
TRBJ1-5	TRBV4-3	-	ASSHDRGPFPQH
TRBJ1-5	TRBV18	-	ASSPLGVNQPQH
TRBJ2-1	TRBV27	-	ASSFYGSYNEQF
TRBJ2-1	TRBV9	-	ASSSRGGRFNEQF
TRBJ1-2	TRBV4-3	once	ASSQDTGTGTIVGYGYT
TRBJ1-2	TRBV19	-	ASSIGFRGPRDYGYT
TRBJ2-1	TRBV11-2	-	ASSLSGDPYNEQF
TRBJ2-7	TRBV7-2	-	ASSSGTGGIYEQY
TRBJ2-5	TRBV5-1	-	ASSRRPLQETQY
TRBJ1-3	TRBV2	-	ASSGQGVETGNTIY
TRBJ2-3	TRBV11-3	-	ASSFTASGENTQY
TRBJ1-2	TRBV28	-	ASSLRSAGGYT
TRBJ2-7	TRBV10-3	-	AISREYEQY
TRBJ1-2	TRBV7-2	few	ASSLRTESNYGYT
TRBJ1-2	TRBV25-1	-	ASSDRGGQLYGYT
TRBJ1-4	TRBV20-1	-	SARDRGELF
TRBJ1-1	TRBV30	-	AWSLGSEAF
TRBJ1-3	TRBV4-1	-	ASSPGQGATGNTIY
TRBJ2-2	TRBV6-2/TRBV6-3	-	ASSGIRGPHVTGELF
TRBJ1-5	TRBV6-4	-	ASSELRVPGGPPDNQPQH
TRBJ2-7	TRBV10-3	-	AIKQREAYEQY
TRBJ2-2	TRBV30	-	AWSRGQTGELF
TRBJ1-5	TRBV21-1	-	ASTLRTGRNNQPQH
TRBJ1-2	TRBV27	-	ASSLRRWDGYT
TRBJ1-1	TRBV2	-	ASTSRVPWAF